These 18 T cell receptor beta chains came from one sample sequenced in a study of radiotherapy plus CTLA-4 blockade in lung cancer. The method was immunoSEQ multiplex PCR; TCRdb's version includes in-frame clones alone and lacks a portion of them. Among more than 90,000 clones listed, about four fifths were seen once. Material: peripheral blood, obtained from a patient treated with radiotherapy plus ipilimumab. These receptors were collected from a human donor with non-small cell lung cancer that progressed on radiotherapy plus ipilimumab. Some clones in this sample may be carry-over from other donors' samples.

This clone was seen only a few times. The chain recombines TRBV7-9 with TRBJ2-6; no firm D call. CDR1 is SEHNR, CDR2 FQNEAQ, per germline (reference sequence). V was clipped by 5 bases and J by 1 base, with 6 bases between them. The CDR3 covers 14 residues. CDR3 region: CASSDFSGANVLTF. The CDR3 coding sequence is TGTGCCAGCAGCGACTTTTCTGGGGCCAACGTCCTGACTTTC.

The rearrangement joins TRBV6-4 to TRBJ2-3; 11 bases agree with TRBD2. Per the germline V gene, CDR1 is MRHNA and CDR2 is SNTAGT. The CDR3 is 16 amino acids. J was trimmed by 3 bases and V by 5 bases; bases with no gene match: 7. The CDR3 region is CASSMDSGGGTDTQYF. The CDR3 coding sequence is TGTGCCAGCAGTATGGATAGCGGGGGGGGAACAGATACGCAGTATTTT.

The J gene is TRBJ1-2, the V gene TRBV4-3; 10 nucleotides align to TRBD1. The germline V gene encodes CDR1 LGHNA and CDR2 YSLEER. The CDR3 is made up of 14 amino acids. V lost 6 bases and J lost 7; bases outside the gene matches: 8. The CDR3 nucleotides read TGCGCCAGCAGATATGGGACAGGGGTTGGTGGCTACACCTTC. Protein sequence: CASRYGTGVGGYTF.

The chain links TRBV6-5 to TRBJ1-5, with 7 bases aligning to TRBD1. From germline, CDR1 is MNHEY and CDR2 SVGAGI. Germline trimming cut 3 bases from V and 2 bases from J; bases unmatched to any gene: 4. The CDR3 sequence is 15 residues long. CDR3 residues: CASSYGGGGNQPQHF. The CDR3 nucleotides read TGTGCCAGCAGTTATGGAGGGGGCGGCAATCAGCCCCAGCATTTT.

This clone is termed medium-sized. The chain combines TRBV18 with TRBJ2-5; D is ambiguous. Germline V gene lookup returns CDR1 KGHSH and CDR2 LQKENI. The V end was cut by 0 bases, the J end by 7 bases, with 15 bases between. The CDR3 spans 15 residues. CDR3 coding DNA: TGTGCCAGCTCACCACCCTCGTCCGCGGAGTTGACCCAGTACTTC. Translated: CASSPPSSAELTQYF.

The chain uses TRBV18 and TRBJ1-4; no firm D call. Trimming removed 0 bases at V and 7 bases at J, with 15 bases between. This CDR3 spans 16 amino acids. Germline V CDR1 and CDR2: KGHSH, LQKENI. CDR3 sequence reads: CASSPPEGYSVEKLFF. CDR3 sequence (DNA): TGTGCCAGCTCACCACCCGAGGGCTATTCGGTTGAAAAACTGTTTTTT.

As DNA, the CDR3 is TGTGCCAGCAGTAGGTGGAGGGATTCACCCCTCCACTTT. Protein sequence: CASSRWRDSPLHF. The genes are TRBV6-5 and TRBJ1-6, with D unclear. The CDR3 is made up of 13 amino acids. Looked up from germline, CDR1 is MNHEY and CDR2 is SVGAGI. The ends were cut back, 5 bases at V and 8 bases at J, with 10 bases in the middle.

The chain joins TRBV6-1 to TRBJ1-1; TRBD1 might be the D (5 bases). The ends were cut back, 4 bases at V and 4 bases at J, with 13 bases in the middle. Germline V gene sequence: CDR1 MNHNS, CDR2 SASEGT. This CDR3 comprises 14 residues. The CDR3 here is CASSGGVASTEAFF. For the CDR3, the DNA is TGTGCCAGCAGTGGGGGGGTGGCGAGCACTGAAGCTTTCTTT.

Only one count was recorded for this clone. The chain employs TRBV5-1 and TRBJ1-1; D uncertain. The CDR3 consists of 16 residues. The V end lost 2 bases, the J end lost 3 bases, and 17 bases lay between the germline ends. Looked up from germline, CDR1 is SGHRS and CDR2 is YFSETQ. The CDR3 is CASSFGPADPDTEAFF. The CDR3 bases are TGCGCCAGCAGCTTTGGTCCCGCAGACCCGGACACTGAAGCTTTCTTT.

This clone was seen more than once but under ten times. The rearrangement uses TRBV14 and TRBJ2-7; possibly TRBD2 for D (7 bases). Trimming removed 2 bases from V and 3 bases from J, with 11 bases in between. The CDR3 has 14 amino acids. CDR1 SGHDN and CDR2 FVKESK come from the germline V gene. The chain's CDR3 is CASSQKGGDYEQYF. Here the CDR3 DNA reads TGTGCCAGCAGCCAAAAGGGGGGGGACTACGAGCAGTACTTC.

This chain connects TRBV4-3 to TRBJ1-2; D may be TRBD1 (5 bases). V lost 4 bases and J 4 bases, leaving 22 bases between the germline ends. CDR1 LGHNA and CDR2 YSLEER come from the germline V gene. This CDR3 has 17 residues. As DNA, the CDR3 is TGCGCCAGCAGCCCTCAGACAGAGCCCCGTCTTGTCTATGGCTACACCTTC. It codes for CASSPQTEPRLVYGYTF.

V usage is TRBV5-1 and J usage is TRBJ2-3; TRBD1 aligns across 8 bases. V shed 3 bases and J 3 bases; nucleotides not matched to a gene: 3. CDR3 length equals 14 residues. Germline V gene data show CDR1 as SGHRS and CDR2 as YFSETQ. The CDR3 region is CASSSTGGTDTQYF. The CDR3 DNA reads TGCGCCAGCAGCTCAACAGGGGGTACAGATACGCAGTATTTT. The full variable domain, with the rest looked up from reference TRBV5-1 and TRBJ2-3, is KAGVTQTPRYLIKTRGQQVTLSCSPISGHRSVSWYQQTPGQGLQFLFEYFSETQRNKGNFPGRFSGRQFSNSRSEMNVSTLELGDSALYLCASSSTGGTDTQYFGPGTRLTVL.

V usage is TRBV11-3 and J usage is TRBJ2-7, with D perhaps matching TRBD1 (6 bases). Looked up from germline, CDR1 is SGHNT and CDR2 is YENEEA. V was shortened by 5 bases and J by 7 bases, with 15 bases between the two germline ends. This CDR3 contains 13 residues. The CDR3 nucleotides read TGTGCCAGCAGCGCTACTGGGGGCGGGGAGCAGTACTTC. This gives the protein CASSATGGGEQYF.

The CDR3 DNA follows: TGTGCCAGCAGCTTAGGAAAGGGGGCTATTCCCGGGGAGCTGTTTTTT. It encodes CASSLGKGAIPGELFF. J is TRBJ2-2 and V is TRBV7-9, with TRBD1 identical over 7 bases. Germline CDR1 and CDR2: SEHNR and FQNEAQ (reference sequence). The CDR3 consists of 16 residues. The V segment lost 1 base and the J segment 6 bases; nucleotides outside the gene matches: 8.

The chain couples TRBV6-5 to TRBJ2-7, with D perhaps TRBD1 (5 bases). The V gene's germline CDR1 is MNHEY and CDR2 SVGAGI. Trimming took 2 bases from V and 3 from J, leaving 17 bases between them. The CDR3 contains 16 residues. The CDR3 DNA reads as TGTGCCAGCAGTTACGACCGGACAAGGGGCTACTACGAGCAGTACTTC. Protein product: CASSYDRTRGYYEQYF.

This clone was detected only a few times. The genes are TRBV4-3 and TRBJ1-6, with D possibly TRBD1 on 5 matching bases. Trimming cost V 4 bases and J 8 bases, with 18 bases left between them. Germline V gene data show CDR1 as LGHNA and CDR2 as YSLEER. CDR3 size: 16 residues. The CDR3 nucleotides read TGCGCCAGCAGCCTCATCCGGGACGTCACCCATTCACCCCTCCACTTT. Its protein product is CASSLIRDVTHSPLHF.

The gene calls are TRBV6-1 and TRBJ1-4; D gene unclear. V lost 7 bases and J lost 5, with 5 bases in between. This CDR3 is 11 amino acids long. Germline V gene lookup returns CDR1 MNHNS and CDR2 SASEGT. CDR3 DNA: TGTGCCAGCATGGTGAATGAAAAACTGTTTTTT. Its translation is CASMVNEKLFF.

V and J are TRBV5-1 and TRBJ2-7; 9 bases align to TRBD2. J gave up 3 bases and V 3 bases, and 4 bases lay outside the gene matches. Looked up from germline, CDR1 is SGHRS and CDR2 is YFSETQ. The length of the CDR3 is 14 residues. CDR3 nucleotides: TGCGCCAGCAGCTCGACAGCGGGGGGCTACGAGCAGTACTTC. Amino acid sequence: CASSSTAGGYEQYF.